This T cell receptor (beta chain) appears in the sequencing data of a study of blood T cell repertoires in COVID-19. At the level of the study: Samples representing acute and convalescent COVID-19 were sourced from the United States, Italy and Spain. T cells, B-cell-depleted T cells, or PBMCs provided the cDNA or gDNA that served as material.

As handled by the study authors: It was from reference gene primer amplification that nucleated cell counts were estimated. The assay was immunoSEQ multiplex PCR, and TCRdb's table has in-frame clones only and misses some. That table gives V, J and clone size, and the DNA gave D and trimming. This sample has about 64,000 clones; roughly four fifths occur once, and the top ten carry roughly 10%. Per the germline V gene, CDR1 is SNHLY and CDR2 is FYNNEI. V shed 0 bases and J 5 bases; nucleotides not matched to a gene: 3. CDR3 length: 15 amino acids. The TCR originated in a human donor in a cohort sampled during active COVID-19. The chain joins TRBV2 to TRBJ2-1; 8 bases match TRBD2. Sequencing used peripheral blood. The CDR3 here is CASSEASGMDNEQFF. CDR3 nucleotide sequence: TGTGCCAGCAGTGAAGCTAGCGGGATGGACAATGAGCAGTTCTTC. Supplemented by reference TRBV2 and TRBJ2-1, the full variable domain reads EPEVTQTPSHQVTQMGQEVILRCVPISNHLYFYWYRQILGQKVEFLVSFYNNEISEKSEIFDDQFSVERPDGSNFTLKIRSTKLEDSAMYFCASSEASGMDNEQFFGPGTRLTVL.